This T cell receptor beta chain came from a study of blood T cell repertoires in COVID-19. Overall study: Researchers got acute and convalescent COVID-19 samples from the United States, Italy and Spain. PBMCs, B-cell-depleted T cells, or T cells were the source of the cDNA or gDNA that made up the material.

The V gene end was trimmed by 5 bases and the J gene end by 6 bases; junction bases not matched to a gene: 6. This CDR3 spans 14 amino acids. Per germline, CDR1 SEHNR and CDR2 FQNEAQ (reference sequence). Original data processing: Estimates of nucleated cell counts were drawn from the amplification of reference gene primers. The table came from immunoSEQ multiplex PCR; TCRdb's copy has only in-frame clones and leaves some out. V, J and clone size reflect that table, while D and trimming were determined from the DNA. This repertoire shows 100,000 to 150,000 clones, roughly three quarters found once; its top ten account for roughly 35%.

The chain carries TRBV7-9 and TRBJ1-1, with 10 nucleotides matching TRBD1. This TCR was recovered from a middle-aged man with active or convalescent COVID-19. Sequenced material: peripheral blood. CDR3 DNA: TGTGCCAGCAGCCTGGACAGGGGGACCCCTGAAGCTTTCTTT. Its protein product is CASSLDRGTPEAFF. The variable domain in full, with the rest retrieved from reference TRBV7-9 and TRBJ1-1, is DTGVSQNPRHKITKRGQNVTFRCDPISEHNRLYWYRQTLGQGPEFLTYFQNEAQLEKSRLLSDRFSAERPKGSFSTLEIQRTEQGDSAMYLCASSLDRGTPEAFFGQGTRLTVV.